This entry features one T cell receptor beta chain sequence. Original analysis: The authors estimated nucleated cell counts from reference gene primer amplification. The method was immunoSEQ multiplex PCR; TCRdb's version includes in-frame clones alone and lacks a portion of them. The DNA was the basis for D and trimming; V, J and clone size are from that table. This sample has roughly 130,000 clones, with about 87% found just once. The data originate from a study of blood T cell repertoires in COVID-19. Study-level information: The origin of the acute and convalescent COVID-19 samples was the United States, Italy and Spain. Sample material is recorded as cDNA or gDNA derived from T cells, B-cell-depleted T cells, or PBMCs.

V lost 8 bases to trimming and J lost 3 bases; unmatched junction nucleotides: 6. CDR3 length: 16 amino acids. Looked up from germline, CDR1 is KGHDR and CDR2 is SFDVKD. The clonotype comes from a woman aged 55-75 years with acute or convalescent COVID-19. This chain uses TRBV24-1 with TRBJ2-1, with TRBD2 matching over 13 bases. Sequenced sample: peripheral blood. The CDR3 DNA follows: TGTGCCACCACCGATAGGACTAGCGGGAGCTACAATGAGCAGTTCTTC. This gives the protein CATTDRTSGSYNEQFF.